Below, one T cell receptor (beta chain) is given with its context. What it binds is not known. The entry originates in a study of CD8+ T cells in alopecia areata. RNA extraction was followed by reverse transcription into cDNA, which acted as the sequencing template. Clones were read by immunoSEQ multiplex PCR, and TCRdb kept only the in-frame ones, dropping some. Of roughly 220,000 clones in the sample, approximately 70% were seen once. Germline CDR1 MGHDK, CDR2 SYGVNS. The CDR3 is 16 residues long. V lost 5 bases to trimming and J lost 1 base; unmatched junction nucleotides: 9. Treatment meaning: oral pan-JAK inhibitor, 5-10 mg twice daily. Study-wide results and caveats: Clarity of TCR sharing across patients fell short of that in mice, possibly HLA-related.

The specimen was CD4+ T cells sorted from blood, collected between weeks 43 and 45, from a patient treated with tofacitinib. The receptor's source is a human donor with alopecia areata. This sequence joins TRBV25-1 and TRBJ1-1; the match to TRBD1 covers 8 bases. The CDR3 protein is CASSIWGGTGNTEAFF. The CDR3 DNA reads as TGTGCCAGCAGTATATGGGGCGGGACAGGGAACACTGAAGCTTTCTTT. The whole variable domain, filled in from reference TRBV25-1 and TRBJ1-1, reads EADIYQTPRYLVIGTGKKITLECSQTMGHDKMYWYQQDPGMELHLIHYSYGVNSTEKGDLSSESTVSRIRTEHFPLTLESARPSHTSQYLCASSIWGGTGNTEAFFGQGTRLTVV.